This T cell receptor (beta chain) was identified in a study of post-analysis software for immune sequencing data. The study, taken as a whole, reports: When patients were compared with controls, five TRBV segments were more frequent, TRBV5-6, TRBV5-1 and TRBV20-1 among them. F measure grouped same-batch samples tightly together.

As regards this clonotype: Its antigen is not identified.

The V and J ends lost 3 bases and 1 base, in that order; junction bases with no gene match: 3. The germline V gene encodes CDR1 DFQATT and CDR2 SNEGSKA (reference sequence). The CDR3 consists of 14 residues. The TCR beta cDNA libraries contained unique molecular identifiers. TCRdb reprocessed the PCR reads with MiXCR, giving one entry per CDR3 protein. The sample lists 600,000 to 750,000 distinct CDR3 sequences; 55% to 60% were seen once. This receptor was taken from a girl between 2 and 10 years old with multiple sclerosis. The sample taken for sequencing was blood. The chain recombines TRBV20-1 with TRBJ1-5; TRBD1 matches at 7 bases. CDR3 in DNA: TGCAGTGCTAGGTTAGGGGGCAGCAATCAGCCCCAGCATTTT. As protein: CSARLGGSNQPQHF.